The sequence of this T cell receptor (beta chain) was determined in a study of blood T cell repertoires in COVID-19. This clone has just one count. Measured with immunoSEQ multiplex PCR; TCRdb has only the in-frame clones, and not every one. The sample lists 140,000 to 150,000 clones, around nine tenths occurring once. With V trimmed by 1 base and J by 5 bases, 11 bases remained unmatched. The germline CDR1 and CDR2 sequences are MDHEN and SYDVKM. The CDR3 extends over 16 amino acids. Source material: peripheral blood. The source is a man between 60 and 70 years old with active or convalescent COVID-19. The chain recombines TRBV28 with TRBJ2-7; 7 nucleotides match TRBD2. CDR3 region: CASSLLSGTGPHEQYF. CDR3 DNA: TGTGCCAGCAGTTTATTGAGCGGGACGGGCCCGCACGAGCAGTACTTC.